The clone carrying this T cell receptor beta chain was seen a few times. Antigen: not known. This specimen includes other DNA sequences encoding the same CDR3. This record belongs to a study of cytomegalovirus exposure and HLA in healthy donors. Whole-study context: Per a later analysis, the roughly 670 first-cohort and 100 to 150 validation repertoires shared one platform.

Study-level points and caveats: The tendency of first-cohort TCR clusters to co-occur in the 120 validation repertoires was identified by a subsequent analysis. CMV antigen specificity was confirmed in vitro for a few CMV-associated chains.

CDR3 size: 14 residues. Per the germline V gene, CDR1 is SGHRS and CDR2 is YFSETQ. Trimming cost V 0 bases and J 3 bases; bases outside gene matches: 0. TCRdb keeps only in-frame clones here, not all; method: immunoSEQ multiplex PCR. Among around 350,000 clones listed, 86% were seen once. The sequence came from a woman in her late teens or twenties in good health and CMV-seronegative. The V call is TRBV5-1, the J call TRBJ2-7; 10 bases match TRBD1. Sequencing was done on a sample of PBMCs. The CDR3: CASSLGTGGYEQYF. CDR3 nucleotides: TGCGCCAGCAGCTTGGGGACAGGGGGCTACGAGCAGTACTTC.